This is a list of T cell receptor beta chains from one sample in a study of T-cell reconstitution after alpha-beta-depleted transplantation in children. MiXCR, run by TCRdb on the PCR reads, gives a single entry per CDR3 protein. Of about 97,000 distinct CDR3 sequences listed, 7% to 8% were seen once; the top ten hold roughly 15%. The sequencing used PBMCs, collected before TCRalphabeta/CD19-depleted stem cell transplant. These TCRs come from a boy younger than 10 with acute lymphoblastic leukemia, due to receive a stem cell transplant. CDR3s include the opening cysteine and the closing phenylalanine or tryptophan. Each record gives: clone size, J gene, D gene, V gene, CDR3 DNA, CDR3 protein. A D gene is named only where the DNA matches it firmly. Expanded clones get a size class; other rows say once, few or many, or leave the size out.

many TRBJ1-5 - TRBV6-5 TGTGCCAGCAGTCCTGACAGGACTCAGCCCCAGCATTTT CASSPDRTQPQHF
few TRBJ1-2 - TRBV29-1 TGCAGCCCTGGAGGCTACACCTTC CSPGGYTF
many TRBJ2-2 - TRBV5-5 TGTGCCAGCGTCGGGGGCACCGGGGAGCTGTTTTTT CASVGGTGELFF
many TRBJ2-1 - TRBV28 TGTGCCAGCAGTTTAGGGCGGGGGCCCGACAATGAGCAGTTCTTC CASSLGRGPDNEQFF
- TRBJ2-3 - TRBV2 TGTGCCAGCATTACGGGGGAGGATACGCAGTATTTT CASITGEDTQYF
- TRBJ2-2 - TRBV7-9 TGTGCCAGCAGCATCGGGATGGGCACCGGGGAGCTGTTTTTT CASSIGMGTGELFF
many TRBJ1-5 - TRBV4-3 TGCGCCAGCAGCCAAGGTACGGATCAGCCCCAGCATTTT CASSQGTDQPQHF
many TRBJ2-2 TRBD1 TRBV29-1 TGCAGCGTCAGCGACAGGGTGGCCACCGGGGAGCTGTTTTTT CSVSDRVATGELFF
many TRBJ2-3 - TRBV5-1 TGCGCCAGCAGCTTGGATCCCGGGGACGAATTTTCAGATACGCAGTATTTT CASSLDPGDEFSDTQYF
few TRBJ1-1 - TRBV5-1 TGCGCCAGCAGCTTGGGGCCGGTGGAGCCGGGAAACACTGAAGCTTTCTTT CASSLGPVEPGNTEAFF
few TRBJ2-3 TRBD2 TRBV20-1 TGCAGTGCTACCAGACTAGCGGTGAGCACAGATACGCAGTATTTT CSATRLAVSTDTQYF
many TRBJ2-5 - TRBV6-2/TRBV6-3 TGTGCCAGCAGCCGAGGAGAGACCCAGTACTTC CASSRGETQYF
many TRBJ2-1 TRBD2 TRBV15 TGTGCCACCAGCACTCCCCGGACTAGCGGGGGGGAGGTGAATGAGCAGTTCTTC CATSTPRTSGGEVNEQFF
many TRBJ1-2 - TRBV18 TGTGCCAGCTCCCAGTTCAACTATGGCTACACCTTC CASSQFNYGYTF
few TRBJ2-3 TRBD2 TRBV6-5 TGTGCCAGCACCAAAAAAAGCGGGGGACGAGATACGCAGTATTTT CASTKKSGGRDTQYF
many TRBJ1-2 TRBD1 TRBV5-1 TGCGCCAGCAGCTCAGGGACAGGGATTCGCTATGGCTACACCTTC CASSSGTGIRYGYTF
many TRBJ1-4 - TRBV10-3 TGTGCCATCAGGGGTACGACTAATGAAAAACTGTTTTTT CAIRGTTNEKLFF
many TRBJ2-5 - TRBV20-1 TGCAGTGCTAGCGCGGACCAAGAGACCCAGTACTTC CSASADQETQYF
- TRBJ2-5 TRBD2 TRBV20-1 TGCAGTGCTAGAGATCCGGGGGGTAGCGGGGGGCGGCAAGAGACCCAGTACTTC CSARDPGGSGGRQETQYF
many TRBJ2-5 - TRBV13 TGTGCCAGCAGCTTAGTCGTAGGTGGGCCGGAGAAAGAGACCCAGTACTTC CASSLVVGGPEKETQYF
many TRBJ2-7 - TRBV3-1 TGTGCCAGCAGCCAAGATCCCACAGGCAGGACTGATCGGCAGTACTTC CASSQDPTGRTDRQYF
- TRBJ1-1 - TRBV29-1 TGCAGCGTTGATCGACAGGACTACACTGAAGCTTTCTTT CSVDRQDYTEAFF
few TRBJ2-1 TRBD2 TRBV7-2 TGTGCCAGCAGCTTATCACTAGCGGGGCATGAGCAGTTCTTC CASSLSLAGHEQFF
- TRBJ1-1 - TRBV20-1 TGCAGTGCGGAGACGGGAAACATGAACACTGAAGCTTTCTTT CSAETGNMNTEAFF
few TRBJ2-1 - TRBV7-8 TGTGCCAGCAGCCACCAGGGACCGGCGTACAATGAGCAGTTCTTC CASSHQGPAYNEQFF
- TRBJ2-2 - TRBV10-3 TGTGCCATCCGTCCGAACACCGGGGAGCTGTTTTTT CAIRPNTGELFF
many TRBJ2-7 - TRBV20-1 TGCAGTGCTAGAGGGGGGGGCTGGGCCTCCTACGAGCAGTACTTC CSARGGGWASYEQYF
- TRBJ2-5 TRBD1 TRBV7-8 TGTGCCAGCAGCTTGGGGACAGGGGGCGGCCTACAAGAGACCCAGTACTTC CASSLGTGGGLQETQYF
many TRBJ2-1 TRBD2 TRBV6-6 TGTGCCAGCAATCCGCGGGGGGGCAATGAGCAGTTCTTC CASNPRGGNEQFF
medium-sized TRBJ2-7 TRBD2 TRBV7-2 TGTGCCAGCAGTCTGACTAGCGGGGGGAGGGACGAGCAGTACTTC CASSLTSGGRDEQYF
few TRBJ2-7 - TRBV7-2 TGTGCCAGCAGCTTAGCAGGACAGACCTACGAGCAGTACTTC CASSLAGQTYEQYF
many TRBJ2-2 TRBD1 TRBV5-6 TGTGCCAGCAGCTTCCCCGGGACAGTAAGCACCGGGGAGCTGTTTTTT CASSFPGTVSTGELFF
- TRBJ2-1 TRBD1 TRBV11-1 TGTGCCAGCAGCTTACGGCCCCCCGGGGACAGTAATGAGCAGTTCTTC CASSLRPPGDSNEQFF
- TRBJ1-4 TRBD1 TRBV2 TGTGCCAGCAATCTGAGGGGGCAGGAAAAACTGTTTTTT CASNLRGQEKLFF
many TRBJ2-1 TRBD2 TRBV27 TGTGCCAGCAGTCGACTAGCGGGGGGAGCATACAATGAGCAGTTCTTC CASSRLAGGAYNEQFF
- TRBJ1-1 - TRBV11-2 TGTGCCAGCGGATCTCATTCCTCAGGGAAAGCCGGTACTGAAGCTTTCTTT CASGSHSSGKAGTEAFF
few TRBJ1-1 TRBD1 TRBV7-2 TGTGCCAGCAGCTTCGCGCTTCAGGGGGATGACACTGAAGCTTTCTTT CASSFALQGDDTEAFF
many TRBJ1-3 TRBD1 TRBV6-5 TGTGCCAGCAGTTACGGAGACAGGGTTGGAAACACCATATATTTT CASSYGDRVGNTIYF
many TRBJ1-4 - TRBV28 TGTGCCAGCAGTCCAGACAGGATAATTGAAAAACTGTTTTTT CASSPDRIIEKLFF
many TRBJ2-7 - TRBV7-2 TGTGCCAGCAGCTTAGGCGAGGGGGGAGGCTACGAGCAGTACTTC CASSLGEGGGYEQYF
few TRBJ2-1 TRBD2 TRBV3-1 TGTGCCAGCAGCCCAGGGACTAGCGGGGGGCAGTTCTTC CASSPGTSGGQFF
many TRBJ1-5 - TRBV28 TGTGCCAGCGTAATAGGAGGGGGAGGCCAGCCCCAGCATTTT CASVIGGGGQPQHF
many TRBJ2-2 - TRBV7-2 TGTGCCAGCAGCTTTCCCCGGCCTAACACCGGGGAGCTGTTTTTT CASSFPRPNTGELFF
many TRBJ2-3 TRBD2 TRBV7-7 TGTGCCAGCAGCCAGACTAGCGGGGGGGCGGATACGCAGTATTTT CASSQTSGGADTQYF
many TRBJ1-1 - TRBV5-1 TGCGCCAGCAGCTTGGAAGTCGTGGGCACTGAAGCTTTCTTT CASSLEVVGTEAFF
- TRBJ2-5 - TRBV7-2 TGTGCCAGCAGCAAATTACGGGGGGCTCAAGAGACCCAGTACTTC CASSKLRGAQETQYF
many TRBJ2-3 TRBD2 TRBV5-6 TGTGCCAGCAGCTTGAGGCGACTAGCGGGGGGGAGCACAGATACGCAGTATTTT CASSLRRLAGGSTDTQYF
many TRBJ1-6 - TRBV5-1 TGCGCCAGCAGCCCCGGCCTCGTATCACCCCTCCACTTT CASSPGLVSPLHF
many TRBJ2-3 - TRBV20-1 TGCAGTGCTAGAGATGTGACAGGCTCCAGGGATACGCAGTATTTT CSARDVTGSRDTQYF
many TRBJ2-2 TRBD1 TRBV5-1 TGCGCCAGCAGCGATCCGGGACAGGGGATTTCCAGGGAGCTGTTTTTT CASSDPGQGISRELFF
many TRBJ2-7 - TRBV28 TGTGCCAGCAGTTTGGTCACAGGGAGGACCTACGAGCAGTACTTC CASSLVTGRTYEQYF
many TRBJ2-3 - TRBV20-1 TGCAGTGCCCCCGCCTTTAGCACAGATACGCAGTATTTT CSAPAFSTDTQYF
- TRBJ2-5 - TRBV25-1 TGTGCCAGCAGTGCCCGGGGCAGGGGCCCACAAGAGACCCAGTACTTC CASSARGRGPQETQYF
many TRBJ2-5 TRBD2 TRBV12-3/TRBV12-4 TGTGCCAGCAGTACTAGCGGGGGGGCCGGCGAGACCCAGTACTTC CASSTSGGAGETQYF
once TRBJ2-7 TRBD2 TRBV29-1 TGCAGCATAGGTCCCGGGACTAGCGGGGCCCCTACCTACTACGAGCAGTACTTC CSIGPGTSGAPTYYEQYF